Presented here are 24 T cell receptor beta chains from one specimen sequenced in a study of blood T cells in healthy people across ages. Together with a sample-barcoded 5' primer, a J-beta primer mix was included in a second PCR lasting about 7 to 11 cycles. Each CDR3 protein is one row after TCRdb ran MiXCR on the 5' RACE reads. The profile shows over 1,500,000 distinct CDR3 sequences, roughly 50% of them singletons. The sample comprised blood. These receptors originate from a woman between 40 and 55 years old in good health.

The J gene is TRBJ2-3, the V gene TRBV2, with 9 positions matching TRBD2. V lost 4 bases, J lost 6 bases, and 8 bases stayed unmatched. This CDR3 has 15 residues. CDR1 is SNHLY and CDR2 is FYNNEI in the germline V gene. CDR3 region: CASSVTSGGPDTQYF. The CDR3 coding sequence is TGTGCCAGCAGTGTGACCAGCGGGGGGCCGGATACGCAGTATTTT.

The chain carries TRBV29-1 and TRBJ2-3; 10 bases align to TRBD1. V dropped 4 bases and J dropped 4; count of bases not matched to a gene: 8. The CDR3 is 15 amino acids. Looked up from germline, CDR1 is SQVTM and CDR2 is ANQGSEA. The CDR3 sequence is CSVGRPGQGPDTQYF. The CDR3 DNA reads TGCAGCGTTGGCCGACCGGGACAGGGGCCAGATACGCAGTATTTT.

J is TRBJ2-1 and V is TRBV29-1, with D perhaps being TRBD1 or TRBD2 (5 bases each). The CDR3 has 17 residues. V dropped 3 bases and J dropped 4 bases, with 22 bases sitting between them. The V gene's germline CDR1 is SQVTM and CDR2 ANQGSEA. The CDR3 DNA follows: TGCAGCGTTGAGCAGGGAAGCTCTGAACCGGGATACAATGAGCAGTTCTTC. It specifies CSVEQGSSEPGYNEQFF.

V gene TRBV28 combines with J gene TRBJ2-7; D is unclear. Per germline, CDR1 MDHEN and CDR2 SYDVKM. Deletions cut 6 bases from V and 2 bases from J, with 14 bases between. The CDR3 extends over 14 amino acids. The chain's CDR3 is CASSNPEPPYEQYF. As DNA, the CDR3 is TGTGCCAGCAGCAACCCCGAACCTCCCTACGAGCAGTACTTC.

This clonotype was seen repeatedly, ten times or more. The chain couples TRBV15 to TRBJ2-7; D tentatively fits TRBD1 or TRBD2 (5 bases each). The CDR3 loop spans 13 amino acids. Germline CDR1 reads LNHNV; CDR2 reads YYDKDF (reference sequence). Trimming took 5 bases from V and 1 from J, leaving 9 bases between them. In DNA form, the CDR3 reads TGTGCCACCAGCGGGACGGATTCCTACGAGCAGTACTTC. As protein: CATSGTDSYEQYF.

The J gene is TRBJ1-2, the V gene TRBV5-1; no definite D call. Germline CDR1 is SGHRS and CDR2 is YFSETQ. Trimming removed 5 bases at V and 2 bases at J, with 10 bases between. The length of the CDR3 is 13 residues. The CDR3 here is CASRKPPNYGYTF. The CDR3 DNA sequence: TGCGCCAGCAGAAAGCCACCGAACTATGGCTACACCTTC.

This chain joins TRBV7-8 and TRBJ2-5; tentative D call: TRBD1 (6 bases). The end of the DNA aligns better with TRBJ2-7, so the J call may be wrong. Germline CDR1 reads SGHVS; CDR2 reads FQNEAQ. The CDR3 extends over 16 amino acids. This chain's CDR3 is CASSPDLGTRTDEQYF. As DNA, the CDR3 is TGTGCCAGCAGCCCCGATTTGGGGACACGGACGGACGAGCAGTACTTC.

This clonotype was observed a few times. The V and J genes are TRBV7-2 and TRBJ1-2; D remains unclear. V was clipped by 4 bases and J by 4 bases, with 13 bases between them. From germline, CDR1 is SGHTA and CDR2 FQGNSA. The CDR3 sequence is 14 residues long. CDR3: CASSSVRSGYGYTF. The CDR3 DNA is TGTGCCAGCAGCTCAGTCCGGAGCGGCTATGGCTACACCTTC.

This clonotype was counted once. V is TRBV7-9 and J is TRBJ2-7; D perhaps matches TRBD2 (6 bases). The CDR3 totals 14 residues. Germline V lookup: CDR1 SEHNR, CDR2 FQNEAQ (reference sequence). The V end was cut by 6 bases, the J end by 4 bases, with 16 bases between. Written as DNA, the CDR3 is TGTGCCAGCAGTCGGGACTCCAAACTTTACGAGCAGTACTTC. It translates to CASSRDSKLYEQYF. Combining the CDR3 with reference TRBV7-9 and TRBJ2-7 gives the whole variable domain DTGVSQNPRHKITKRGQNVTFRCDPISEHNRLYWYRQTLGQGPEFLTYFQNEAQLEKSRLLSDRFSAERPKGSFSTLEIQRTEQGDSAMYLCASSRDSKLYEQYFGPGTRLTVT.

This clonotype was recorded a few times. The chain has TRBV27 and TRBJ2-7; the match to TRBD1 covers 12 bases. With V trimmed by 5 bases and J by 5 bases, 10 bases remained unmatched. CDR3 size: 16 residues. Looked up from germline, CDR1 is MNHEY and CDR2 is SMNVEV (reference sequence). CDR3 sequence (DNA): TGTGCCAGCAGTATCTACCGGGACAGGGGGCTCCACGAGCAGTACTTC. This gives the protein CASSIYRDRGLHEQYF.

This clonotype was picked up one time. The chain recombines TRBV6-5 with TRBJ1-6; D may be TRBD1 (5 bases). The CDR3 extends over 15 amino acids. Germline values: CDR1 MNHEY, CDR2 SVGAGI. The V end lost 5 bases, the J end lost 5 bases, and 13 bases lay between the germline ends. CDR3 sequence: CASSGGAYDNSPLHF. As DNA, the CDR3 is TGTGCCAGCAGTGGCGGGGCTTACGATAATTCACCCCTCCACTTT.

This chain connects TRBV7-3 to TRBJ2-1; D is unclear. This CDR3 is built from 13 residues. Germline V gene sequence: CDR1 SGHTA, CDR2 FQGTGA. V was trimmed by 7 bases and J by 6 bases, leaving 13 bases between them. CDR3 sequence (DNA): TGTGCCAGCACCCCCCAGGCCGGCAATGAGCAGTTCTTC. Protein product: CASTPQAGNEQFF.

To note about this clonotype: Germline and junction disagree at one end, which may indicate a read error. The chain combines TRBV29-1 with TRBJ2-5, with TRBD2 as a possible D gene (7 bases). Germline CDR1 reads SQVTM; CDR2 reads ANQGSEA. CDR3 size: 13 residues. Written as DNA, the CDR3 is TGCAGCGGTGAAGAGAGTGGAGGGGGAGGGCAGTACTTC. As protein: CSGEESGGGGQYF.

V is TRBV5-6 and J is TRBJ2-7; the D is unclear. The germline V gene encodes CDR1 SGHDT and CDR2 YYEEEE. CDR3 length equals 16 residues. V was cut by 2 bases and J by 0 bases, with 15 bases left in between. The DNA for the CDR3 is TGTGCCAGCAGCTTTTCATCAGATTATACCTCCTACGAGCAGTACTTC. It is translated as CASSFSSDYTSYEQYF.

This clonotype was recorded at least ten times. J is TRBJ2-7 and V is TRBV10-3; TRBD1 or TRBD2 may be the D gene (5 bases each). The CDR3 spans 14 residues. Between the trimmed V and J ends, which lost 4 bases and 1 base, there was a span of 11 bases. CDR1 is ENHRY and CDR2 is SYGVKD in the germline V gene. The CDR3 nucleotides read TGTGCCATCAGTGTCTGGGACGCATCCTACGAGCAGTACTTC. As protein: CAISVWDASYEQYF.

The chain joins TRBV6-5 to TRBJ2-1, with D possibly TRBD1 on 5 matching bases. From germline, CDR1 is MNHEY and CDR2 SVGAGI. Trimming took 2 bases from V and 2 from J, leaving 10 bases between them. This CDR3 contains 15 residues. The CDR3: CASSYVAGTYNEQFF. CDR3 coding DNA: TGTGCCAGCAGTTACGTGGCAGGGACCTACAATGAGCAGTTCTTC.

Only a few counts were recorded for this clonotype. This chain uses TRBV20-1 with TRBJ2-3; D is perhaps TRBD2 (7 bases). Trimming removed 1 base from V and 4 bases from J, with 9 bases in between. This CDR3 has 13 amino acids. CDR1 is DFQATT, CDR2 SNEGSKA, per germline (reference sequence). In DNA form, the CDR3 reads TGCAGTGCTAGAGGCGGGGGCCCAGATACGCAGTATTTT. Translated, it gives CSARGGGPDTQYF.

The V call is TRBV20-1, the J call TRBJ2-1; 9 positions agree with TRBD1. Trimming took 5 bases from V and 9 from J; bases not matched to a gene: 14. This CDR3 is 15 amino acids long. Germline assignment: CDR1 DFQATT and CDR2 SNEGSKA (reference sequence). In DNA, the CDR3 is TGCAGTGCTCCACCACCAGACAGGGGGTATCTTGAGCAGTTCTTC. Translating it yields CSAPPPDRGYLEQFF.

The V gene is TRBV28, the J gene TRBJ2-7; 8 bases fit TRBD1. This CDR3 has 15 residues. V dropped 5 bases and J dropped 4; count of bases not matched to a gene: 10. Germline V lookup: CDR1 MDHEN, CDR2 SYDVKM. CDR3 bases: TGTGCCAGCAGTGGGACAGGCGCCCAACTGTACGAGCAGTACTTC. As protein: CASSGTGAQLYEQYF.

As for this clonotype: Germline and junction disagree at one end, which may indicate a read error. The chain couples TRBV7-9 to TRBJ2-7, with D tentatively TRBD1 or TRBD2 (5 bases each). There are 16 residues in the CDR3. The germline V gene has CDR1 SEHNR and CDR2 FQNEAQ (reference sequence). CDR3 nucleotides: TGTGCCAGCAGCTTGGAGGTTGGGGGTCCCTCCAACGAGCAGTACTTC. It encodes CASSLEVGGPSNEQYF.

V usage is TRBV7-6 and J usage is TRBJ2-3; 14 bases match TRBD2. Germline loops: CDR1 SGHVS, CDR2 FNYEAQ. The V segment lost 5 bases and the J segment 2 bases; nucleotides outside the gene matches: 9. The CDR3 loop spans 18 amino acids. CDR3 sequence (DNA): TGTGCCAGCAGCAGCGGACTAGCGGGAGGAGAAGCCACAGATACGCAGTATTTT. Protein product: CASSSGLAGGEATDTQYF. Full variable domain (outside the CDR3, taken from reference TRBV7-6 and TRBJ2-3): GAGVSQSPRYKVTKRGQDVALRCDPISGHVSLYWYRQALGQGPEFLTYFNYEAQQDKSGLPNDRFSAERPEGSISTLTIQRTEQRDSAMYRCASSSGLAGGEATDTQYFGPGTRLTVL.

V and J are TRBV12-3 or TRBV12-4 and TRBJ2-5; TRBD1 might be the D (5 bases). TRBJ2-7 explains the end of the DNA better; the J call may be wrong. This CDR3 has 15 amino acids. The DNA for the CDR3 is TGTGCCAGCAGTCCGCACCATGCAGGGTTAGCCGAGCAGTACTTC. Amino acids: CASSPHHAGLAEQYF.

V usage is TRBV6-6 and J usage is TRBJ2-1; D may be TRBD1 or TRBD2 (5 bases each). Trimming removed 7 bases at V and 0 bases at J, with 19 bases between. CDR3 size: 17 residues. Germline CDR1 is MNHNY and CDR2 is SVGAGI (reference sequence). The CDR3 coding sequence is TGTGCCAGCACCCTCAAGCTGGGGACCGCCTCCTACAATGAGCAGTTCTTC. Residues: CASTLKLGTASYNEQFF.

The V call is TRBV9, the J call TRBJ2-6, with a tentative D call TRBD1 (6 bases). V was clipped by 2 bases and J by 0 bases, with 18 bases between them. This CDR3 spans 19 amino acids. CDR1 is SGDLS, CDR2 YYNGEE, per germline. The CDR3 coding sequence is TGTGCCAGCAGCGTTCTGGACAGCCGGATCCTCTCTGGGGCCAACGTCCTGACTTTC. This gives the protein CASSVLDSRILSGANVLTF.